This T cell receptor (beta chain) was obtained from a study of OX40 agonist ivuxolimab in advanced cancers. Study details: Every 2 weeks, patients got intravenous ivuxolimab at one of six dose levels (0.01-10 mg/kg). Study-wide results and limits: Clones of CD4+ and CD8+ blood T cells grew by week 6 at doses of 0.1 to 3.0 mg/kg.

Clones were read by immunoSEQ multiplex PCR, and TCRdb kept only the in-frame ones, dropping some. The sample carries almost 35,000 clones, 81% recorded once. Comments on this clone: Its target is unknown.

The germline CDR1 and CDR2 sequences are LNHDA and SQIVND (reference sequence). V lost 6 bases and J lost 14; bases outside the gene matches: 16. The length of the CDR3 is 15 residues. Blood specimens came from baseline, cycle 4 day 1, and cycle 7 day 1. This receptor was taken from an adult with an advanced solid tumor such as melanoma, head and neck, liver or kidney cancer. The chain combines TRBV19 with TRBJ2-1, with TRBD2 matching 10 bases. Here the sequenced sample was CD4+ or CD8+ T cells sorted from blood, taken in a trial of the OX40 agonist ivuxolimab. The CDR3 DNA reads TGTGCCAGTAGGGAACGGACTAGCGGTTCCTTTGGGAAGTTCTTC. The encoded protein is CASRERTSGSFGKFF.